This TCR beta chain was profiled in a study of blood T cell repertoires in COVID-19. For the study at large: COVID-19 samples, acute and convalescent, were from the United States, Italy and Spain. PBMCs, B-cell-depleted T cells, or T cells provided the cDNA or gDNA that made up the material.

Germline V gene sequence: CDR1 MNHEY, CDR2 SVGEGT. The V and J ends lost 0 bases and 7 bases respectively, with 10 bases between them. This CDR3 is built from 15 residues. Per the authors' pipeline: How many nucleated cells were present was estimated from reference gene primer amplification. Sequenced by immunoSEQ multiplex PCR; TCRdb stores in-frame clones only, minus some. Clonal size and the V and J genes are those of that table, whereas D and trimming came from the DNA. Of 300,000 or so clones listed, about 90% are singletons. Sample: peripheral blood. The chain has TRBV6-2 or TRBV6-3 and TRBJ1-6; no definite D call. This receptor was obtained from a woman in her fifties or sixties who had recovered from COVID-19. The CDR3: CASSYSERVNSPLHF. CDR3 nucleotide sequence: TGTGCCAGCAGTTACTCCGAACGGGTGAATTCACCCCTCCACTTT.